A selection of T cell receptor beta chains follows, all from one sample in a study of cytomegalovirus exposure and HLA in healthy donors. The repertoire was sequenced with immunoSEQ multiplex PCR; TCRdb's copy has only in-frame clones and lacks some. The sample lists about 160,000 clones, around 69% occurring once. The sequencing input was PBMCs. The receptor source for this set is a man aged 60-69 years in good health and CMV-seronegative. Each CDR3 is given with its conserved first and last residue. D genes are given only for firm matches. Size is omitted from some rows. Given values are once, few, many or a class for expanded clones.

cdr3_nt cdr3_aa j_call clone_size v_call d_call
TGTGCCAGCAGTTGGGGGCAGGGGGCGACTTACGAGCAGTACTTC CASSWGQGATYEQYF TRBJ2-7 once TRBV28 TRBD1
TGTGCCTGGAGTACTGGGACAACAGACACTGAAGCTTTCTTT CAWSTGTTDTEAFF TRBJ1-1 - TRBV30 -
TGTGCCTGGAGTCGTACTCAGGCGTCTGGACTGTTTTTT CAWSRTQASGLFF TRBJ2-2 - TRBV30 -
TGTGCCAATCAGAGGGAGAGCACAGATACGCAGTATTTT CANQRESTDTQYF TRBJ2-3 few TRBV2 -
TGTGCCAGCGGCGGGGCAGGGTCGAACTATGGCTACACCTTC CASGGAGSNYGYTF TRBJ1-2 - TRBV6-5 -
TGTGCCTGGAAAAGTGGGCACACTGAAGCTTTCTTT CAWKSGHTEAFF TRBJ1-1 - TRBV30 -
TGTGCCTGGATCCAAGGGGCCGGGGAGCTGTTTTTT CAWIQGAGELFF TRBJ2-2 - TRBV30 -
TGCGCGCGGGGAGGGGGGTTGACCCAAGAGACCCAGTACTTC CARGGGLTQETQYF TRBJ2-5 - TRBV29-1 -
TGTGCCAGCTCACCGATGGACAGTTCCTACGAGCAGTACTTC CASSPMDSSYEQYF TRBJ2-7 - TRBV18 -
TGTGCCAGCAGGCTACGACAGGGGGGTAACACCGGGGAGCTGTTTTTT CASRLRQGGNTGELFF TRBJ2-2 - TRBV13 TRBD1
TGTGCCAGCAGCTTAGTACTAGCGCCTGTCACAGATACGCAGTATTTT CASSLVLAPVTDTQYF TRBJ2-3 - TRBV7-8 TRBD2
TGTGCCAGCACCAGGGGTACAGGGTCGGTCGAGCAGTACTTC CASTRGTGSVEQYF TRBJ2-7 - TRBV6-5 -
TGTGCTAGTGGGGACAGTGCGCAAGAGACCCAGTACTTC CASGDSAQETQYF TRBJ2-5 - TRBV12-5 -
TGTGCCAGCAGTTACTCGACAGGGGTGGCGTGGGAGACCCAGTACTTC CASSYSTGVAWETQYF TRBJ2-5 - TRBV6-5 TRBD1
TGTGCCATCAGTGATTCTAACAGGGTCTCCTACGAGCAGTACTTC CAISDSNRVSYEQYF TRBJ2-7 - TRBV10-3 -
TGTGCCAGCAGCCTACCTGGGGCCGAGCAGTACTTC CASSLPGAEQYF TRBJ2-7 - TRBV5-4 -
TGTGCCAGTAGTATACCGGGACTAGCCGCCGGGCGGGAGCAGTTCTTC CASSIPGLAAGREQFF TRBJ2-1 - TRBV19 TRBD2
TGTGCCAGCACAGGGGTCACTGAAGCTTTCTTT CASTGVTEAFF TRBJ1-1 - TRBV6-5 -
TGTGCCAGCAGGATCCGGGACATAGGATATCGGCCCCAGCATTTT CASRIRDIGYRPQHF TRBJ1-5 - TRBV6-6 -
TGCAGCGTTGACGGAGTTCAGGGACAGGGGACCAGGGAGCTGTTTTTT CSVDGVQGQGTRELFF TRBJ2-2 - TRBV29-1 TRBD1
TGTGCCAGCAGCTTGGGAGGACAGGGTACTCATACGCAGTATTTT CASSLGGQGTHTQYF TRBJ2-3 - TRBV5-4 TRBD1
TGTTCCAGCAGCTCGGGTTTAGAGCAGTACTTC CSSSSGLEQYF TRBJ2-7 - TRBV7-9 -
TGTGCCAGCAGCTTAGTCCTAGCGGGAGAGGGTTACAATGAGCAGTTCTTC CASSLVLAGEGYNEQFF TRBJ2-1 - TRBV7-2 TRBD2
TGTGCCAGCAGTCCCCGAGGGGGGGTCTCACCCCTCCACTTT CASSPRGGVSPLHF TRBJ1-6 few TRBV28 -
TGTGCCAGCAGCGACAGGCCGAATTCACCCCTCCACTTT CASSDRPNSPLHF TRBJ1-6 few TRBV27 -
TGCAGCGTTATCTATCAGGGGGCAGATACGCAGTATTTT CSVIYQGADTQYF TRBJ2-3 few TRBV29-1 TRBD1
TGTGCCAGCAGTTTGAAGCTTCGTCAGCCCCAGCATTTT CASSLKLRQPQHF TRBJ1-5 - TRBV28 -
TGTGCCAGCCATGAGGATTCTAACTATGGCTACACCTTC CASHEDSNYGYTF TRBJ1-2 - TRBV5-5 -
TGTGCCATCAGTGCACAGGACCGGGAGTACGAGCAGTACTTC CAISAQDREYEQYF TRBJ2-7 few TRBV10-3 -
TGTGCCTGGAGTGTAGTATTGGGGGGGTATGGCTACACCTTC CAWSVVLGGYGYTF TRBJ1-2 - TRBV30 -
TGTGCCACCAGAGACAGGGGTAATCAGCCCCAGCATTTT CATRDRGNQPQHF TRBJ1-5 few TRBV2 TRBD1
TGTGCCAGCAGCCCTAAGACTAGCGGGAGCTACGAGCAGTACTTC CASSPKTSGSYEQYF TRBJ2-7 once TRBV11-2 TRBD2
TGTGCCAGCAGCTACGGACAGGGTGGGTATGGCTACACCTTC CASSYGQGGYGYTF TRBJ1-2 - TRBV11-2 TRBD1
TGTGCCAGCAGCTTAGGGGGGCAGGTAGATACGCAGTATTTT CASSLGGQVDTQYF TRBJ2-3 - TRBV7-2 -